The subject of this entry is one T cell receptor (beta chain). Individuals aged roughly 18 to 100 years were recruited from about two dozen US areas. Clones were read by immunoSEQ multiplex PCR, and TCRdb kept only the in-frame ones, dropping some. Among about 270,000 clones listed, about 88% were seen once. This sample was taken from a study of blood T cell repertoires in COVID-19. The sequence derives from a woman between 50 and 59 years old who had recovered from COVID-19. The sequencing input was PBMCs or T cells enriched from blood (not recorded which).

CDR3 DNA sequence: TGTGCCAGCAGCGTACTAGCTATCTCCTACAATGAGCAGTTCTTC. Residues: CASSVLAISYNEQFF. The genes are TRBV9 and TRBJ2-1; possible D gene TRBD2, 5 bases. The CDR3 has 15 residues. Trimming left V 1 base short and J 0 bases short, with 8 bases between. The germline CDR1 and CDR2 sequences are SGDLS and YYNGEE.